The 18 T cell receptor beta chains reported below all come from one sample, sequenced in a study of CD8+CD57+ T cells in acquired aplastic anemia. Profiles of TCR beta VDJ and CDR3 were generated from a genomic DNA template. TCRdb fed the reads into MiXCR, producing one record per CDR3 protein. There are over 200,000 distinct CDR3 sequences in the sample; approximately 57% occur only once, and approximately 30% lies in the top ten. The sequencing sample was made of sorted CD4+, CD8+, or CD8+CD57+ T cells (not recorded which) from PBMCs. The receptors were gathered from a human donor in good health.

This clonotype was seen just once. The junction shows a germline mismatch at one end, possibly a read error. The gene calls are TRBV10-1 and TRBJ2-1, with D possibly TRBD2 on 5 matching bases. The germline gives CDR1 WNHNN, CDR2 SYGVQD (reference sequence). This CDR3 comprises 16 residues. The DNA for the CDR3 is TGTGCCAGCAGTAATCAGCTAGCCACCACCTACAGTGAGCAGTTCTTC. Amino acid sequence: CASSNQLATTYSEQFF.

This clonotype was counted only a few times. The V gene is TRBV20-1, the J gene TRBJ1-6; 8 bases are shared with TRBD1. CDR1 is DFQATT and CDR2 is SNEGSKA in the germline V gene (reference sequence). The V and J ends lost 6 bases and 9 bases, in that order; junction bases with no gene match: 16. CDR3 length: 16 residues. This chain's CDR3 is CSAPGGGGQEASPLHF. The CDR3 DNA reads as TGCAGTGCCCCTGGGGGGGGGGGACAGGAGGCTTCACCCCTCCACTTT.

The V gene is TRBV13, the J gene TRBJ2-7, with D unclear. This CDR3 region has 13 residues. V was clipped by 5 bases and J by 7 bases, with 15 bases between them. Germline V CDR1 and CDR2: PRHDT, FYEKMQ (reference sequence). The CDR3 loop reads CASSLPSDREQYF. Written as DNA, the CDR3 is TGTGCCAGCAGCCTACCCTCGGATAGGGAGCAGTACTTC.

A word on this clonotype: A read error may account for a junction end that differs from germline. V is TRBV30 and J is TRBJ2-5, with 9 bases matching TRBD2. This CDR3 region has 15 residues. Germline values: CDR1 GTSNPN, CDR2 SVGIG (reference sequence). CDR3 protein: CAWGVVQREEETQYF. The CDR3 DNA follows: TGTGCCTGGGGTGTGGTTCAGCGGGAGGAGGAGACCCAGTACTTC.

This clonotype came up many times. The J gene is TRBJ2-5, the V gene TRBV15; D is possibly TRBD2 (5 bases). CDR3 length equals 13 residues. Germline lookup yields CDR1 LNHNV and CDR2 YYDKDF (reference sequence). V gave up 0 bases and J gave up 3 bases, with 5 bases separating them. The CDR3 DNA reads as TGTGCCACCAGCAGAGAAGCGGAAGAGACCCAGTACTTC. Its translation: CATSREAEETQYF.

At least ten counts were recorded for this clonotype. The junction does not match germline at one end; this may be a read error. V is TRBV7-8 and J is TRBJ2-7, with D unresolved. Per the germline V gene, CDR1 is SGHVS and CDR2 is FQNEAQ. CDR3 length: 11 residues. The CDR3: CASSSLYEQYF. For the CDR3, the DNA is TGCGCCAGCAGCTCCCTCTACGAGCAGTACTTC.

The chain joins TRBV11-2 to TRBJ2-7; D not resolved. From germline, CDR1 is SGHAT and CDR2 FQNNGV. V dropped 4 bases and J dropped 5 bases, with 12 bases sitting between them. The CDR3 extends over 13 amino acids. The CDR3 nucleotides read TGTGCCAGCAGCTGGCCCATCGACCACGAGCAGTACTTC. Its translation: CASSWPIDHEQYF.

This clonotype has more than one count but fewer than ten. The rearrangement joins TRBV19 to TRBJ2-3; D is ambiguous. CDR3 length: 14 residues. V shed 3 bases and J shed 6 bases, with 13 bases lying between them. Germline lookup yields CDR1 LNHDA and CDR2 SQIVND (reference sequence). Here the CDR3 reads CASSIGLGEDTQYF. The DNA of the CDR3 is TGTGCCAGTAGTATCGGGCTGGGCGAGGATACGCAGTATTTT.

The V gene is TRBV10-3, the J gene TRBJ1-1, with unresolved D. Between the trimmed V and J ends, which lost 6 bases and 1 base, there was a span of 12 bases. Germline CDR1 and CDR2: ENHRY and SYGVKD. The CDR3 is 14 amino acids. The CDR3 nucleotides are TGTGCCATCAGGACCCGAACAGAGAACACTGAAGCTTTCTTT. This encodes CAIRTRTENTEAFF.

The chain is built from TRBV2 and TRBJ1-5; D uncertain. CDR3 length: 13 amino acids. Germline V gene sequence: CDR1 SNHLY, CDR2 FYNNEI. V lost 1 base and J 10 bases, leaving 11 bases between the germline ends. In DNA form, the CDR3 reads TGTGCCAGCAGTGAAGAAGCGACCTCCCCCCAGCATTTT. It specifies CASSEEATSPQHF.

The genes are TRBV15 and TRBJ2-5, with D possibly matching TRBD1 (6 bases). Trimming took off 0 bases at V and 1 base at J, with 6 bases between the two ends. The CDR3 covers 14 residues. Germline-derived CDR1 and CDR2 are LNHNV and YYDKDF (reference sequence). DNA for the CDR3: TGTGCCACCAGCAGAGACAGGGGCCAAGAGACCCAGTACTTC. It translates to CATSRDRGQETQYF.

This clonotype was detected only a few times. This may stem from a read error, because a much larger clone lies one nucleotide away. The chain recombines TRBV14 with TRBJ1-3, with no clear D. V lost 7 bases to trimming and J lost 3 bases, with 10 bases between them. The CDR3 contains 13 residues. From germline, CDR1 is SGHDN and CDR2 FVKESK. CDR3 protein: CASKVADGNTIYF. CDR3 bases: TGTGCCAGCAAGGTCGCGGATGGAAACACCATATATTTT.

The J gene is TRBJ2-3, the V gene TRBV29-1, with 8 nucleotides matching TRBD1. J was trimmed by 13 bases and V by 6 bases; bases with no gene match: 12. This CDR3 has 12 amino acids. Germline V gives CDR1 SQVTM, CDR2 ANQGSEA. The CDR3 DNA follows: TGCAGCGTGTACGGGACAGGCGGGACGAAGTATTTT. Translated: CSVYGTGGTKYF.

The DNA of the CDR3 is TGTGCCACCAGTGATAACAGATGGGGCTACACCTTC. Protein product: CATSDNRWGYTF. The rearrangement links TRBV24-1 to TRBJ1-2; no clear D gene. CDR1 is KGHDR and CDR2 is SFDVKD in the germline V gene. Trimming took off 3 bases at V and 8 bases at J, with 9 bases between the two ends. This CDR3 has 12 residues.

This clonotype was counted at least ten times. V is TRBV6-1 and J is TRBJ1-6; D perhaps matches TRBD1 (6 bases). The germline CDR1 and CDR2 sequences are MNHNS and SASEGT. Trimming left V 7 bases short and J 5 bases short, with 15 bases between. This CDR3 comprises 15 residues. CDR3 in DNA: TGTGCCAGCATTGGGGGGGCAGTGGATAATTCACCCCTCCACTTT. It specifies CASIGGAVDNSPLHF.

This clonotype was recorded at least ten times. This chain connects TRBV4-1 to TRBJ2-5, with D maybe TRBD2 (6 bases). This CDR3 spans 14 amino acids. Trimming took off 4 bases at V and 1 base at J, with 10 bases between the two ends. Per germline, CDR1 MGHRA and CDR2 YSYEKL. CDR3 nucleotides: TGCGCCAGCAGCCCGGTCGGGGGCCAAGAGACCCAGTACTTC. Residues: CASSPVGGQETQYF.

This chain joins TRBV10-3 and TRBJ2-7; 9 nucleotides line up with TRBD2. In germline, CDR1 is ENHRY, CDR2 SYGVKD. CDR3 length: 11 amino acids. Unmatched junction bases numbered 0, after V lost 10 bases and J lost 2 bases. DNA of the CDR3: TGTGCCAGCGGGAGGGCCTACGAGCAGTACTTC. Its translation: CASGRAYEQYF.

V gene TRBV19 combines with J gene TRBJ1-1; 10 nucleotides agree with TRBD1. The junction had 6 bases not matched to a gene; V was cut back by 6 bases and J by 5 bases. This CDR3 spans 14 amino acids. Germline CDR1 LNHDA, CDR2 SQIVND (reference sequence). CDR3 amino acids: CASSRQGARTEAFF. Written as DNA, the CDR3 is TGTGCCAGTAGCAGACAGGGGGCGAGGACTGAAGCTTTCTTT. The full variable domain, completed using reference TRBV19 and TRBJ1-1, is DGGITQSPKYLFRKEGQNVTLSCEQNLNHDAMYWYRQDPGQGLRLIYYSQIVNDFQKGDIAEGYSVSREKKESFPLTVTSAQKNPTAFYLCASSRQGARTEAFFGQGTRLTVV.